The rows below give T cell receptor beta chains drawn from one sample of a study of glioma-infiltrating T cells. Each CDR3 protein is one row after TCRdb ran MiXCR on the multiplex PCR reads. The sample has fewer than 200,000 distinct CDR3 sequences, around 30% seen once. Sequenced: glioma tissue, nonneoplastic brain tissue, or PBMCs (not recorded which). The source of these receptors is a human donor with low-grade glioma or glioblastoma, undergoing nonglioma brain surgery, or in good health (not recorded which). Each CDR3 is given with its conserved first and last residue. Fields, in order: CDR3 DNA, CDR3 protein, J gene, clone size, D gene, V gene. D genes are given only for firm matches. A clone size is listed for some rows: how often the clone was seen (once, few, many), or a class if it is expanded.

TGTGCCAGCTCACCACTTGGGTCCACCCTGGGCTACGAGCAGTACTTC,CASSPLGSTLGYEQYF,TRBJ2-7,few,-,TRBV18
TGTGCCAGCAGCGTAGCCAGGGCCAGGGTCAACACTGAAGCTTTCTTT,CASSVARARVNTEAFF,TRBJ1-1,many,-,TRBV9
TGCGCCAGCGCCCAGGGGAGAGGGAGTAACGAGGAGCTGTTTTTT,CASAQGRGSNEELFF,TRBJ2-2,-,-,TRBV5-1
TGTGCCATCAGTGAAGGGATGGGGCCAGCTTTCTTT,CAISEGMGPAFF,TRBJ1-1,many,-,TRBV10-3
TGTGCCAGCAGCCAAGCGGGTACTAATGAAAAACTGTTTTTT,CASSQAGTNEKLFF,TRBJ1-4,-,-,TRBV4-2
TGTGCCAGCCGCAACACCGGGGAGCTGTTTTTT,CASRNTGELFF,TRBJ2-2,many,-,TRBV6-2/TRBV6-3
TGTGCCAGTAGTACTCTACAGGGGGCGAGTGAGCAGTTCTTC,CASSTLQGASEQFF,TRBJ2-1,few,TRBD1,TRBV19
TGTGCCAGCAGTTCATACCGGACGGACAAAAACATTCAGTACTTC,CASSSYRTDKNIQYF,TRBJ2-4,many,-,TRBV28
TGCGCCAGCAGCTTGACACTCCAGTACGAGCAGTACTTC,CASSLTLQYEQYF,TRBJ2-7,-,-,TRBV5-1
TGTGCCAGCAGGCCCTCACTAGCGGAGAATGAGCAGTTCTTC,CASRPSLAENEQFF,TRBJ2-1,many,TRBD2,TRBV28
TGTGCCACCAGCAGAGATGGGGGTCTGGGGGGAGAGACCCAGTACTTC,CATSRDGGLGGETQYF,TRBJ2-5,many,-,TRBV15
TGTGCCAGCAGTTTGGGGACACACAATCAGCCCCAGCATTTT,CASSLGTHNQPQHF,TRBJ1-5,many,-,TRBV2
TGTGCCAGCAGCTGGGGTCCGGACGACGAGCAGTACTTC,CASSWGPDDEQYF,TRBJ2-7,many,-,TRBV7-2
TGTGCCAGCAGCTATCTCTGGGGGCCCGGAGACTCCTATAATTCACCCCTCCACTTT,CASSYLWGPGDSYNSPLHF,TRBJ1-6,many,-,TRBV7-2
TGTGCCAGAAGTACCACCATGGGGACATTAGTCGATGAGCAGTTCTTC,CARSTTMGTLVDEQFF,TRBJ2-1,-,-,TRBV19
TGCAGTGCGGGACAGGGGAACACTGAAGCTTTCTTT,CSAGQGNTEAFF,TRBJ1-1,once,TRBD1,TRBV20-1
TGTGCCAGCAGCTTAGCGGGTGTACATGCAGCCCAGCATTTT,CASSLAGVHAAQHF,TRBJ1-5,many,-,TRBV7-9
TGTGCCAGCAGACCTTCCGGGACAACTTTCTATGGCTACACCTTC,CASRPSGTTFYGYTF,TRBJ1-2,many,-,TRBV27
TGTGCTAGCAGCTCAATAGCGGGAGGACAAGAGACCCAGTACTTC,CASSSIAGGQETQYF,TRBJ2-5,many,TRBD2,TRBV7-7
TGTGCCACCAGTGACCCCAGTAAAGAGCAGTTCTTC,CATSDPSKEQFF,TRBJ2-1,many,-,TRBV24-1
TGTGCCAGCAGTTATCAACTCTCTGGGGCCAACGTCCTGACTTTC,CASSYQLSGANVLTF,TRBJ2-6,many,-,TRBV6-5
TGTGCCAGCAGCCAGGGGGCTAGCGGCTACTACGAGCAGTACTTC,CASSQGASGYYEQYF,TRBJ2-7,many,-,TRBV4-2
TGCGCCAGCAGCCAAGAGAGGGGGCACACCTACGAGCAGTACTTC,CASSQERGHTYEQYF,TRBJ2-7,many,TRBD1,TRBV4-1
TGCGCCAGCAGCCAAGTTAGGACAGGGTTTACTGAAGCTTTCTTT,CASSQVRTGFTEAFF,TRBJ1-1,many,TRBD1,TRBV4-3
TGTGCCAGCAGACAAGTTACGGGGTTGGGGTCTGGAGCTTTCTTT,CASRQVTGLGSGAFF,TRBJ1-1,-,-,TRBV28
TGCGCCAGCAGGTCCCCTAGCGCGTTCACAGATACGCAGTATTTT,CASRSPSAFTDTQYF,TRBJ2-3,many,-,TRBV4-1
TGTGCCAGCTCACTAGGGACAAACAGGGGGCTATACGAGCAGTACTTC,CASSLGTNRGLYEQYF,TRBJ2-7,-,TRBD1,TRBV18
TGTGCCAGCCGGTTCAGACTCAGCAAAGATACGCAGTATTTT,CASRFRLSKDTQYF,TRBJ2-3,once,-,TRBV27
TGCAGTGCTAGCCCCAGGGGTCCCTACAATGAGCAGTTCTTC,CSASPRGPYNEQFF,TRBJ2-1,many,-,TRBV20-1
TGTGCCAGCAACGAACCGGGACAGGGGATCACTGAAGCTTTCTTT,CASNEPGQGITEAFF,TRBJ1-1,-,TRBD1,TRBV27
TGTGCCAGCAGCTTAGAGGCGAAGGGGGCGGGGCATGAGCAGTTCTTC,CASSLEAKGAGHEQFF,TRBJ2-1,-,-,TRBV7-9
TGCAGCGTTGAAGCGAAAAGCTTTTTACAAGAGACCCAGTACTTC,CSVEAKSFLQETQYF,TRBJ2-5,-,-,TRBV20-1